Described below is a single T cell receptor (beta chain) sequence and its context. The antigen is not known. The data stem from a study of graft-versus-host responses after intestinal transplantation. The overall study: Among the recipients, transplants were multivisceral, liver-intestinal, or isolated intestinal.

J gave up 8 bases and V 6 bases, and 7 bases lay outside the gene matches. CDR3 length: 13 residues. The germline V gene has CDR1 MNHNS and CDR2 SASEGT. TCRdb's table, derived via immunoSEQ multiplex PCR, lists solely in-frame clones and lacks some. The sample has 20,000 to 25,000 clones; approximately 92% are singletons. The study, taken as a whole, reports: GvH clones occurred in recipient marrow; some first appeared in ileum or blood. Early declines in HvG clones that occurred post-transplant were associated with peak circulating GvH clone levels. Clonal ratios of graft-versus-host to host-versus-graft in allografts were high for patients exhibiting graft-donor T cell macrochimerism.

The receptor was isolated from a human patient who received an intestinal transplant, so some T cells may come from the graft donor. Material: PBMCs, obtained about 9 months after intestinal transplant. The gene calls are TRBV6-1 and TRBJ2-4; 7 bases agree with TRBD2. CDR3 residues: CASRGGVEHIQYF. The CDR3 bases are TGTGCCAGCAGGGGGGGGGTAGAGCACATTCAGTACTTC.